The source of this T cell receptor beta chain is a study of shared clonotypes between healthy human individuals (dated by TCRdb to about 2020). Some background on the complete study: A few men and a couple of women, aged 18 to 49 years, made up the cohort. Per donor, leukapheresis produced somewhere between about 0.94 and 9.5 billion PBMCs. The study deeply sequenced blood TCR repertoires of about 5 healthy adults to estimate repertoire size and the extent of clonotype sharing between individuals. To increase sequencing depth and limit assay-specific biases, TCR repertoire library preparation and sequencing were carried out by different laboratories using diverse techniques.

Using the deep immunoSEQ assay, TCR CDR3 regions were amplified from genomic DNA by multiplex PCR. Genomic DNA extracted from each cell subset was distributed evenly over all wells of several immunoSEQ 96-well plates, and each plate served as one replicate. For unsorted PBMC, each replicate PCR was loaded with roughly 330 ng genomic DNA, equivalent to tens of thousands of T cell genomes. Ten immunoSEQ deep assay plates were used to sequence unsorted PBMC genomic DNA. The purified libraries were quantified using a Qubit 3.0 fluorometer, sized with a Bioanalyzer 2100, and then quantified again using the KAPA Library Quantification kit. Each immunoSEQ 96-well plate was sequenced on its own single-read 150-cycle Illumina NextSeq 550 flow cell. The source study handled its data this way. The immunoSEQ output contained only junctional sequences without quality scores, so filtering could not match that applied to full-length reads. Sequences were annotated with PyIR, a Python wrapper for IgBLAST v1.9, using IMGT germline references to assign V/J genes and CDR3. Any read was removed if the V/J assignment was weak (E-value above 1e-6), the CDR3 was missing, or the read contained stop codons, out-of-frame junctions, or ambiguous translated residues. V3J clonotypes were defined as sequences sharing the same inferred V gene, J gene, and CDR3 amino acid sequence. Percentage overlap between repertoires was calculated by dividing the number of shared unique clonotypes by the size of the smaller repertoire. Three approaches were used to assess repertoire richness: RTK rarefaction, the Chao1 estimator, and Recon v2.1 estimates of unobserved clonotypes. This immuneACCESS table, as held by TCRdb, lists in-frame sequences with V and J called but not all clones. Of the missing ones, under half trace to an unresolved V gene in checked studies; the others have no known cause. V and J calls and clone size come straight from that table; D and trimming were deduced from the DNA. Within this sample are 400,000 to 500,000 clones, with 70% to 80% of them counted one time only. The biggest ten clones account for 10% to 15% of the sample.

The CDR3 numbers 15 residues from cysteine through phenylalanine. CDR3 DNA only is kept here, 45 bases in frame from base 1. Ends trimmed: V by 6 bases, J by 5 bases; bases unmatched to a gene: 6. The germline V gene specifies SGDLS as CDR1 and YYNGEE as CDR2. General conclusions and limits of the study: Pairwise subsampling indicated that sequencing depth was expected to affect the degree of clonotype sharing among donors. Sampling was restricted to blood, and TCR repertoires in tissues likely differ from the TCR repertoires found in blood. Because the study included a small number of donors, the genetic and exposure-history diversity represented was limited.

As concerns this clone: Which antigen it targets is not known. No base-level quality is on record; no much larger clone is a single base apart.

The donors were healthy, HIV-negative adults who had no recently reported acute infections or vaccinations. Every donor was a Caucasian adult living in Nashville, Tennessee, USA. For unsorted samples, tens of millions of PBMCs were counted, and genomic DNA was extracted using the QIAamp DNA Blood Mini kit. After blood collection by leukapheresis, PBMCs were isolated using Ficoll-Histopaque density gradient centrifugation and then cryopreserved in the vapor phase of liquid nitrogen. This receptor was obtained from a woman in her forties in good health. Some clones in this sample may be carry-over from other donors' samples. The rearranged chain carries TRBV9 and TRBJ2-2, and TRBD2 matches 11 of the central bases. Input material: PBMCs. The nucleotide sequence is TGTGCCAGCACCCCGGGGACTAGCGGTACCGGGGAGCTGTTTTTT. Its translation is CASTPGTSGTGELFF. The entire variable domain, with the stretches around the CDR3 drawn from the reference TRBV9 and TRBJ2-2 proteins, is DSGVTQTPKHLITATGQRVTLRCSPRSGDLSVYWYQQSLDQGLQFLIQYYNGEERAKGNILERFSAQQFPDLHSELNLSSLELGDSALYFCASTPGTSGTGELFFGEGSRLTVL.